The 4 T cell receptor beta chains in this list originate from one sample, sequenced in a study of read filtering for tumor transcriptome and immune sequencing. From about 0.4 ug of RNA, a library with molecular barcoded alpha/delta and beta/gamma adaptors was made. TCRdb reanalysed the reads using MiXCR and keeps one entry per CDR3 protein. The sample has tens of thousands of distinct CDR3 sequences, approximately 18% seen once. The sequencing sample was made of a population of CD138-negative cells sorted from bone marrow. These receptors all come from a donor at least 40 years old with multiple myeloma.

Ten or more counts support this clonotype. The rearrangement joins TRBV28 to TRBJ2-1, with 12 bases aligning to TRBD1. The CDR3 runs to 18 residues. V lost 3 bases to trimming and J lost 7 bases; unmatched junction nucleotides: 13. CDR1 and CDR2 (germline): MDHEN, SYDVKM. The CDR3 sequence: CASSFPRTGTGGGNEQFF. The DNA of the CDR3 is TGTGCCAGCAGTTTTCCCAGAACCGGGACAGGGGGCGGAAATGAGCAGTTCTTC.

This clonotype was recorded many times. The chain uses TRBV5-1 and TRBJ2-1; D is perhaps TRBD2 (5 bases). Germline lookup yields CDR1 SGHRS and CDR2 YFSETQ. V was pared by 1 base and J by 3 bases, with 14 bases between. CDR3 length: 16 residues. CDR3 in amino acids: CASSLNPTGNYNEQFF. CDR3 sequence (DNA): TGCGCCAGCAGCTTGAACCCTACCGGGAACTACAATGAGCAGTTCTTC.

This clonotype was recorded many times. The CDR3 DNA sequence: TGTGCCAGCAGCTTAGGTGGCGGGAGTCGGTCGTGGACAGATACGCAGTATTTT. Translating it yields CASSLGGGSRSWTDTQYF. The J gene is TRBJ2-3, the V gene TRBV13; 7 bases align to TRBD2. J was trimmed by 3 bases and V by 0 bases; bases with no gene match: 12. Per the germline V gene, CDR1 is PRHDT and CDR2 is FYEKMQ (reference sequence). The CDR3 has 18 amino acids. Full variable domain (outside the CDR3, taken from reference TRBV13 and TRBJ2-3): AAGVIQSPRHLIKEKRETATLKCYPIPRHDTVYWYQQGPGQDPQFLISFYEKMQSDKGSIPDRFSAQQFSDYHSELNMSSLELGDSALYFCASSLGGGSRSWTDTQYFGPGTRLTVL.

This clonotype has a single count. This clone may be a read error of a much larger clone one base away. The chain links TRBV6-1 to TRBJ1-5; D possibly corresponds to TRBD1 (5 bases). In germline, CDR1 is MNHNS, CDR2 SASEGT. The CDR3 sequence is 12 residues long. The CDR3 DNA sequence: TGTGCCAGCAGTGAATCAGGGCAGCCCAAGCATTTT. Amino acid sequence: CASSESGQPKHF.